These 16 T cell receptor beta chains were sequenced from one sample in a study of CD8 T cell repertoires and HIV-1 epitope variants. Profiling relied on immunoSEQ multiplex PCR, and the TCRdb table lists in-frame clones only, not all of them. This sample has around 4,000 clones, with over 50% found just once. The antigens of these receptors remain unknown. Sequenced material: cultured CD8+ T cells derived from PBMCs. The source is a male donor with HIV.

The chain is built from TRBV10-1 and TRBJ2-2; the D is unclear. V was pared by 2 bases and J by 5 bases, with 9 bases between. CDR3 size: 14 residues. The V gene's germline CDR1 is WNHNN and CDR2 SYGVQD (reference sequence). In nucleotides, the CDR3 is TGCGCCAGCAGTGAGGGTCGAGAGACCGGGGAGCTGTTTTTT. The encoded protein is CASSEGRETGELFF.

This clone was seen a handful of times. The chain is built from TRBV11-3 and TRBJ2-7; 7 bases are shared with TRBD1. Germline values: CDR1 SGHNT, CDR2 YENEEA. The ends lost 3 bases at V and 7 bases at J; junction bases unmatched: 9. CDR3 length: 14 amino acids. DNA for the CDR3: TGTGCCAGCAGCTTGGGACAGTACCTTCGTGAGCAGTACTTC. Translation gives CASSLGQYLREQYF. The whole variable domain, remainder taken from reference TRBV11-3 and TRBJ2-7, is EAGVVQSPRYKIIEKKQPVAFWCNPISGHNTLYWYLQNLGQGPELLIRYENEEAVDDSQLPKDRFSAERLKGVDSTLKIQPAELGDSAVYLCASSLGQYLREQYFGPGTRLTVT.

This clone was counted between two and nine times. The chain joins TRBV7-7 to TRBJ2-5, with D unclear. Looked up from germline, CDR1 is SSHAT and CDR2 is FNYEAQ (reference sequence). The CDR3 loop spans 14 amino acids. V was cut by 0 bases and J by 5 bases, with 10 bases left in between. The CDR3 region has the DNA TGTGCCAGCAGCTTAGCTCCCGAGAGGGAGACCCAGTACTTC. It specifies CASSLAPERETQYF.

In this sample, this clone turned up once. The chain recombines TRBV4-2 with TRBJ2-1, with unresolved D. Germline V gene lookup returns CDR1 LGHNA and CDR2 YNFKEQ. The CDR3 length is 13 residues. The ends were cut back, 0 bases at V and 4 bases at J, with 4 bases in the middle. The CDR3 DNA follows: TGTGCCAGCAGCCAAGATCAGTACAATGAGCAGTTCTTC. Its translation: CASSQDQYNEQFF.

V gene TRBV5-6 combines with J gene TRBJ1-5, with a possible D match to TRBD1 (6 bases). Germline loops: CDR1 SGHDT, CDR2 YYEEEE. The CDR3 consists of 14 residues. The V and J ends lost 2 bases and 6 bases respectively, with 12 bases between them. This CDR3 is CASSFGQQGQPQHF. CDR3 sequence (DNA): TGTGCCAGCAGCTTCGGACAGCAGGGTCAGCCCCAGCATTTT.

The V call is TRBV19, the J call TRBJ1-1; D is undetermined. Per germline, CDR1 LNHDA and CDR2 SQIVND (reference sequence). This CDR3 comprises 12 residues. V lost 4 bases and J 7 bases, leaving 10 bases between the germline ends. CDR3 nucleotides: TGTGCCAGTAGTACTATAGGGCTTGAAGCTTTCTTT. It encodes CASSTIGLEAFF.

This chain links TRBV28 with TRBJ2-7, with 9 bases identical to TRBD1. This CDR3 is 15 amino acids long. CDR1 and CDR2 (germline): MDHEN, SYDVKM. V was clipped by 2 bases and J by 3 bases; unmatched bases: 5. CDR3 protein: CASSLRTGADYEQYF. The CDR3 nucleotides read TGTGCCAGCAGTTTAAGGACAGGGGCGGACTACGAGCAGTACTTC.

This clone was counted once. V gene TRBV28 combines with J gene TRBJ1-1; TRBD1 aligns across 9 bases. CDR3 length equals 14 residues. The ends lost 7 bases at V and 6 bases at J; junction bases unmatched: 9. CDR1 and CDR2 from the germline V gene are MDHEN and SYDVKM. The CDR3 spells CASTMDRGTSEAFF. CDR3 in DNA: TGTGCCAGCACAATGGACAGGGGAACTTCTGAAGCTTTCTTT.

CDR3 nucleotide sequence: TGTGCCAGCAGTTTCTGGGCTAGCGGGGGTGACGAGCAGTACTTC. This translates into CASSFWASGGDEQYF. The chain couples TRBV28 to TRBJ2-7, with TRBD2 matching over 10 bases. CDR1 is MDHEN and CDR2 is SYDVKM in the germline V gene. V gave up 3 bases and J gave up 5 bases; unmatched junction bases: 7. The CDR3 runs 15 residues.

This clone has only a few counts. The V call is TRBV28, the J call TRBJ2-7, with D unresolved. Germline CDR1 MDHEN, CDR2 SYDVKM. The CDR3 loop spans 13 amino acids. Trimming took off 5 bases at V and 0 bases at J, with 8 bases between the two ends. The CDR3 region has the DNA TGTGCCAGCAGTCCTCTAAACTCCTACGAGCAGTACTTC. Translation gives CASSPLNSYEQYF.

The table lists this clone with a few counts. V and J are TRBV27 and TRBJ2-7; D is perhaps TRBD1 (6 bases). The germline V and J ends were trimmed by 5 bases and 3 bases, with 14 bases remaining between them. CDR1 and CDR2 from the germline V gene are MNHEY and SMNVEV (reference sequence). The CDR3 length is 14 residues. The CDR3 protein is CASSQGPIGYEQYF. CDR3 nucleotides: TGTGCCAGCAGTCAGGGGCCAATTGGCTACGAGCAGTACTTC.

The chain has TRBV6-1 and TRBJ1-2; 7 nucleotides match TRBD1. This CDR3 spans 12 amino acids. With 6 bases clipped from V and 11 bases from J, the junction kept 9 bases outside the gene matches. Germline V gene sequence: CDR1 MNHNS, CDR2 SASEGT. CDR3 protein: CASRSTGYMYTF. Here the CDR3 DNA reads TGTGCCAGCAGATCGACAGGGTATATGTACACCTTC.

The V and J genes are TRBV6-5 and TRBJ1-2; D is unresolved. The CDR3 covers 14 residues. The germline V and J ends were trimmed by 2 bases and 6 bases, with 13 bases remaining between them. Germline loops: CDR1 MNHEY, CDR2 SVGAGI. The CDR3 DNA reads TGTGCCAGCAGTTACGAGGGTCCCTATAATGGCTACACCTTC. Translation gives CASSYEGPYNGYTF.

The chain combines TRBV5-4 with TRBJ2-1; 11 nucleotides match TRBD2. The V and J ends lost 7 bases and 6 bases, in that order; junction bases with no gene match: 6. The CDR3 spans 14 residues. The V gene's germline CDR1 is SGHNT and CDR2 YYREEE (reference sequence). The CDR3 sequence is CASGGLAVGNEQFF. Written as DNA, the CDR3 is TGTGCCAGCGGGGGACTAGCGGTGGGCAATGAGCAGTTCTTC. Looking up the rest from reference TRBV5-4 and TRBJ2-1 gives the full variable domain: ETGVTQSPTHLIKTRGQQVTLRCSSQSGHNTVSWYQQALGQGPQFIFQYYREEENGRGNFPPRFSGLQFPNYSSELNVNALELDDSALYLCASGGLAVGNEQFFGPGTRLTVL.

The chain recombines TRBV9 with TRBJ2-3; D possibly corresponds to TRBD2 (6 bases). V was pared by 0 bases and J by 1 base, with 9 bases between. This CDR3 is 15 amino acids long. The V gene's germline CDR1 is SGDLS and CDR2 YYNGEE. CDR3 loop: CASSVEWGGTDTQYF. CDR3 nucleotides: TGTGCCAGCAGCGTAGAGTGGGGGGGCACAGATACGCAGTATTTT.

The V and J genes are TRBV27 and TRBJ2-7, with no clear D. This CDR3 has 15 amino acids. Trimming pared 8 bases from V and 3 bases from J, leaving 20 bases between. Germline values: CDR1 MNHEY, CDR2 SMNVEV (reference sequence). The CDR3 spells CASLEGPGPLYEQYF. In DNA, the CDR3 is TGTGCCAGCCTCGAAGGACCAGGACCACTCTACGAGCAGTACTTC.